The clone carrying this T cell receptor (beta chain) has more than one count but fewer than ten. Enrolled through a virtual design, the participants were between roughly 18 and 100 years of age and came from 24 US areas. The sample originates from a study of blood T cell repertoires in COVID-19. Study as a whole: Sources were T cells, B-cell-depleted T cells, or PBMCs; the material itself was cDNA or gDNA.

Methods used by the authors: Reference gene primers were amplified, and this amplification served to estimate nucleated cell counts. Assay: immunoSEQ multiplex PCR; the TCRdb copy retains only in-frame clones and omits some. Clone size and V and J calls were adopted from that table, with D and trimming inferred from the DNA. The data show approximately 240,000 clones, about 89% seen once. The material sequenced was PBMCs or T cells enriched from blood (not recorded which). The clonotype comes from a woman under 30 who had recovered from COVID-19.

CDR3 protein: CASSFRYSNQPQHF. CDR3 in DNA: TGTGCCAGCAGCTTCAGGTATAGCAATCAGCCCCAGCATTTT. V and J are TRBV5-5 and TRBJ1-5; D gene unclear. The CDR3 runs to 14 residues. The germline gives CDR1 SGHKS, CDR2 YYEKEE (reference sequence). The ends were cut back, 2 bases at V and 0 bases at J, with 6 bases in the middle.